This entry describes one TCR beta chain. The data were obtained in a study of blood T cell repertoires in COVID-19. At the level of the study: The analysed material was cDNA or gDNA that came from T cells, B-cell-depleted T cells, or PBMCs.

The assay was immunoSEQ multiplex PCR, and TCRdb's table has in-frame clones only and misses some. The sample has about 190,000 clones, around 90% seen once; the top ten hold approximately 4.5%. The V and J ends lost 1 base and 6 bases respectively, with 13 bases between them. Germline CDR1 is SGHDN and CDR2 is FVKESK. The CDR3 loop spans 14 amino acids. The genes are TRBV14 and TRBJ2-7, with D maybe TRBD2 (6 bases). Sequenced sample: peripheral blood. This receptor was identified in a human donor in a cohort sampled during active COVID-19. The CDR3 is CASSQVIGRGEQYF. The CDR3 DNA sequence: TGTGCCAGCAGCCAAGTGATTGGGCGGGGCGAGCAGTACTTC.